The 9 T cell receptor beta chains below all came from one sample that was sequenced in a study of response to subunit inactivated influenza vaccine. TCRdb reanalysed the RT-PCR reads using MiXCR and keeps one entry per CDR3 protein. The sample records fewer than 800,000 distinct CDR3 sequences, about a sixth being singletons. The starting material was PBMCs from blood, obtained approximately 12 days after vaccination. The receptors here all came from a man aged 45 to 65 who received an inactivated influenza vaccine.

The chain has TRBV15 and TRBJ2-7, with 9 bases identical to TRBD1. The CDR3 sequence is 15 residues long. Germline-derived CDR1 and CDR2 are LNHNV and YYDKDF (reference sequence). V trimming: 3 bases; J trimming: 6 bases; junction bases outside the gene matches: 9. The CDR3: CATSRTRQGGSEQYF. The CDR3, as DNA: TGTGCCACCAGCAGGACTAGACAGGGGGGATCCGAGCAGTACTTC.

A few counts support this clonotype. This sequence joins TRBV4-3 and TRBJ2-3; D not resolved. The V end lost 0 bases, the J end lost 4 bases, and 17 bases lay between the germline ends. This CDR3 is built from 17 residues. Germline lookup yields CDR1 LGHNA and CDR2 YSLEER. CDR3 protein: CASSQEGSVIRSDTQYF. The CDR3 region has the DNA TGCGCCAGCAGCCAAGAGGGGTCCGTCATCAGGTCAGATACGCAGTATTTT.

There are a few counts of this clonotype. V gene TRBV29-1 combines with J gene TRBJ1-2, with D tentatively TRBD1 (6 bases). CDR1 and CDR2 (germline): SQVTM, ANQGSEA. The V end lost 6 bases, the J end lost 10 bases, and 12 bases lay between the germline ends. This CDR3 has 10 residues. The CDR3 spells CSVTGTAYTF. The CDR3 region has the DNA TGCAGCGTAACAGGGACGGCCTACACCTTC.

The V gene is TRBV5-1, the J gene TRBJ2-2; 8 bases are shared with TRBD1. V lost 3 bases, J lost 5 bases, and 6 bases stayed unmatched. The CDR3 contains 15 residues. Germline-derived CDR1 and CDR2 are SGHRS and YFSETQ. CDR3 coding DNA: TGCGCCAGCAGCTCAGGGGGCGGCGGAACCGGGGAGCTGTTTTTT. The encoded protein is CASSSGGGGTGELFF.

The V call is TRBV7-6, the J call TRBJ2-7, with D possibly matching TRBD1 (5 bases). The CDR3 runs to 15 residues. Germline assignment: CDR1 SGHVS and CDR2 FNYEAQ. V was shortened by 5 bases and J by 3 bases, with 17 bases between the two germline ends. As DNA, the CDR3 is TGTGCCAGCAGCCTAGAGGCTCAGGGTTACTACGAGCAGTACTTC. Its protein is CASSLEAQGYYEQYF.

This clonotype was observed a few times. V gene TRBV6-2 or TRBV6-3 combines with J gene TRBJ1-1, with a possible D match to TRBD1 (5 bases). Germline-derived CDR1 and CDR2 are MNHEY and SVGEGT. This CDR3 contains 15 residues. V gave up 6 bases and J gave up 1 base, with 15 bases separating them. The CDR3 nucleotides read TGTGCCAGCAGGAAAGGGACCCTGGGGAACACTGAAGCTTTCTTT. Protein product: CASRKGTLGNTEAFF.

The V and J genes are TRBV5-1 and TRBJ2-2; D perhaps matches TRBD1 (5 bases). V was clipped by 2 bases and J by 6 bases, with 14 bases between them. CDR1 and CDR2 from the germline V gene are SGHRS and YFSETQ. CDR3 length: 15 amino acids. CDR3 sequence reads: CASSFRAGRAGELFF. CDR3 nucleotide sequence: TGCGCCAGCAGCTTCCGAGCAGGGCGCGCCGGGGAGCTGTTTTTT.

This clonotype was recorded a few times. The chain links TRBV20-1 to TRBJ1-1, with 9 bases that match TRBD1. This CDR3 region has 12 residues. The V gene end was trimmed by 0 bases and the J gene end by 11 bases; junction bases not matched to a gene: 4. Germline lookup yields CDR1 DFQATT and CDR2 SNEGSKA (reference sequence). DNA of the CDR3: TGCAGTGCTAGAGAACAGGGGGCCTGGGCTTTCTTT. This encodes CSAREQGAWAFF.

This clonotype was detected a few times. This sequence joins TRBV5-5 and TRBJ1-1; D remains unclear. With 1 base removed from V and 10 bases from J, the gap between germline ends came to 17 bases. This CDR3 is built from 14 residues. Looked up from germline, CDR1 is SGHKS and CDR2 is YYEKEE (reference sequence). In nucleotides, the CDR3 is TGTGCCAGCAGCTTGTCTGGTTTGGAATTCGGAGCTTTCTTT. This encodes CASSLSGLEFGAFF.